Below, 8 T cell receptor beta chains from the same sample are listed, as sequenced in a study of cytomegalovirus exposure and HLA in healthy donors. The PCR was carried out with 60 Vbeta primers and 13 Jbeta primers. Only in-frame clones appear in the TCRdb table, and some are missing; sequencing was by immunoSEQ multiplex PCR. The sample lists about 97,000 clones, approximately 89% seen once, with under 5% in the top ten. Material: PBMCs. These receptors all come from a man aged 30 to 39 in good health and CMV-seronegative.

Only one count was recorded for this clone. This rearrangement joins TRBV7-3 to TRBJ2-2; possibly TRBD2 for D (7 bases). The CDR3 is 17 residues long. Trimming took off 2 bases at V and 1 base at J, with 14 bases between the two ends. The germline gives CDR1 SGHTA, CDR2 FQGTGA. CDR3 DNA: TGTGCCAGCAGCTTAGGGGCGGGGGCCGAGAACACCGGGGAGCTGTTTTTT. This codes for CASSLGAGAENTGELFF.

This sequence joins TRBV30 and TRBJ2-3; D possibly corresponds to TRBD2 (5 bases). There are 15 residues in the CDR3. V gave up 0 bases and J gave up 0 bases, with 10 bases separating them. CDR1 and CDR2 from the germline V gene are GTSNPN and SVGIG (reference sequence). CDR3 sequence: CAWSVLVTSTDTQYF. The CDR3 DNA follows: TGTGCCTGGAGTGTACTAGTTACTAGCACAGATACGCAGTATTTT.

This clone was seen only a few times. This chain connects TRBV9 to TRBJ2-3; 7 bases agree with TRBD2. This CDR3 has 15 residues. The V gene end was trimmed by 0 bases and the J gene end by 4 bases; junction bases not matched to a gene: 5. From germline, CDR1 is SGDLS and CDR2 YYNGEE. The chain's CDR3 is CASSVDGGSPDTQYF. In DNA, the CDR3 is TGTGCCAGCAGCGTAGATGGCGGGAGTCCAGATACGCAGTATTTT.

This chain links TRBV6-9 with TRBJ2-7; the match to TRBD1 covers 8 bases. J gave up 6 bases and V 2 bases, and 3 bases lay outside the gene matches. CDR3 length equals 13 residues. CDR1 is MNHGY and CDR2 is SVAAGI in the germline V gene. CDR3: CASSYLDRAEQYF. CDR3 DNA sequence: TGTGCCAGCAGTTATCTGGACAGGGCCGAGCAGTACTTC.

The chain has TRBV28 and TRBJ2-1; 8 bases are a match to TRBD2. The CDR3 spans 17 residues. Germline assignment: CDR1 MDHEN and CDR2 SYDVKM. V lost 3 bases, J lost 2 bases, and 9 bases stayed unmatched. The DNA of the CDR3 is TGTGCCAGCAGTTTCCCTAGAGGCGGGGGGACCTACAATGAGCAGTTCTTC. Translating gives CASSFPRGGGTYNEQFF.

The J gene is TRBJ2-7, the V gene TRBV30; 8 bases are shared with TRBD1. The CDR3 spans 15 residues. V was clipped by 2 bases and J by 3 bases; unmatched bases: 9. The germline V gene encodes CDR1 GTSNPN and CDR2 SVGIG (reference sequence). CDR3 DNA: TGTGCCTGGAGTCCCCCTTGGACAGGGAACTACGAGCAGTACTTC. It is translated as CAWSPPWTGNYEQYF.

This chain links TRBV30 with TRBJ1-5; no clear D gene. CDR3 length: 16 residues. Trimming removed 2 bases from V and 3 bases from J, with 17 bases in between. Germline V gene data show CDR1 as GTSNPN and CDR2 as SVGIG (reference sequence). The CDR3 here is CAWSHHTGSNNQPQHF. The CDR3 DNA is TGTGCCTGGAGTCATCATACCGGGAGTAACAATCAGCCCCAGCATTTT.

This chain uses TRBV4-1 with TRBJ1-2, with D perhaps TRBD1 (6 bases). The CDR3 is made up of 15 amino acids. Trimming removed 4 bases from V and 4 bases from J, with 16 bases in between. In germline, CDR1 is MGHRA, CDR2 YSYEKL. The CDR3 protein is CASSPSWTVVYGYTF. CDR3 DNA sequence: TGCGCCAGCAGCCCCAGTTGGACAGTAGTCTATGGCTACACCTTC.